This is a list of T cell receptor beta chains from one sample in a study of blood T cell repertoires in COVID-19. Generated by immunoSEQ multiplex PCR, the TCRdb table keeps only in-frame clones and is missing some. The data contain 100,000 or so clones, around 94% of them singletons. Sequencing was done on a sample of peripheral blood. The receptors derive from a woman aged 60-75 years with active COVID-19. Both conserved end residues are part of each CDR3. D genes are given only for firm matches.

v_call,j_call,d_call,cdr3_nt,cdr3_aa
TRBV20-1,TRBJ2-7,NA,TGCAGTGCTAGTTCGACGGGAACCTACGAGCAGTACTTC,CSASSTGTYEQYF
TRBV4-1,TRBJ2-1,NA,TGCGCCAGCAGCCAACGGGTCGTGGCAGACTACAATGAGCAGTTCTTC,CASSQRVVADYNEQFF
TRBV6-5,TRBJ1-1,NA,TGTGCCAGCAGTTCCCTGGAGAGGTGGGACACTGAAGCTTTCTTT,CASSSLERWDTEAFF
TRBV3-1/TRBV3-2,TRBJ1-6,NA,TGTGCCAGCAGCCAAGATGGAGGGGGAGGGTATTCACCCCTCCACTTT,CASSQDGGGGYSPLHF
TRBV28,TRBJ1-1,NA,TGTGCCAGCAGTCATGGGGGCGGGAGTGCTGAAGCTTTCTTT,CASSHGGGSAEAFF
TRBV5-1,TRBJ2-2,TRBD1,TGCGCCAGCAGCTTGGGGGGACAGGGTTACCCCACCGGGGAGCTGTTTTTT,CASSLGGQGYPTGELFF
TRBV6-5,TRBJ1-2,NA,TGTGCCAGCAGGAAGGGGGATCTTGGCTACACCTTC,CASRKGDLGYTF
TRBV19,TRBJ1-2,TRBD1,TGTGCCAGTAGTATTGGTGCGGACAGGCCCTATGGCTACACCTTC,CASSIGADRPYGYTF
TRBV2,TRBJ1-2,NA,TGTGCCAGCAGTGAATTTATGACAGAAGAGTATGGCTACACCTTC,CASSEFMTEEYGYTF
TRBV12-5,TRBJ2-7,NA,TGTGCTAGTGGGAGGGACATGCCCTCTTACGAGCAGTACTTC,CASGRDMPSYEQYF
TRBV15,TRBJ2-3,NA,TGTGCCACCAGCAGAAAAAGGGCGGGACTTGGCACAGATACGCAGTATTTT,CATSRKRAGLGTDTQYF
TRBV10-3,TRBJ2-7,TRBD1,TGTGCCAACTCCAGAGTCAGGGGGAGCTCCTACGAGCAGTACTTC,CANSRVRGSSYEQYF
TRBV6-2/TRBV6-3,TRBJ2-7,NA,TGTGCCAGCAGTGTATGGACTTCCTACGAGCAGTACTTC,CASSVWTSYEQYF
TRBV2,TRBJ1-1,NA,TGTGCCAGCAGTGAGACAGAAGAAGGGGCGCGTAAAGCTTTCTTT,CASSETEEGARKAFF
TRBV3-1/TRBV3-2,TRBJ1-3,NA,TGTGCCAGCAGTTCGATAGGGGTTCACTCTGGAAACACCATATATTTT,CASSSIGVHSGNTIYF
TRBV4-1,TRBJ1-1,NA,TGCGCCAGCAGCCAAGAGAGGGGGATAGGGTACGTAACTTCGGCTGAAGCTTTCTTT,CASSQERGIGYVTSAEAFF
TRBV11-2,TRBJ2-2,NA,TGTGCCAGCAGCCGCCCCGGGATCCCAGGGGACACCGGGGAGCTGTTTTTT,CASSRPGIPGDTGELFF
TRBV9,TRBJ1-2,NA,TGTGCCAGCAGCGTAGGTGGGGGGTACTATGGCTACACCTTC,CASSVGGGYYGYTF
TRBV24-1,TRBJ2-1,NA,TGTGCCACCAGTGACCCCACTAGGGATGAGCAGTTCTTC,CATSDPTRDEQFF
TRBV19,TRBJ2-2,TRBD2,TGTGCAAGTACGAGGGGCGGGGGCACCGGGGAGCTGTTTTTT,CASTRGGGTGELFF
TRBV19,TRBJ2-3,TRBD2,TGTGCCAGTAGTATCGGGGGGACTAGCGGGATCACAGATACGCAGTATTTT,CASSIGGTSGITDTQYF
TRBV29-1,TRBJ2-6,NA,TGCAGCGTCTCAGGCGTGTCTGGGGCCAACGTCCTGACTTTC,CSVSGVSGANVLTF
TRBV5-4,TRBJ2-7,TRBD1,TGTGCCAGCAGTTCCGGACAGGCGCTCTACGAGCAGTACTTC,CASSSGQALYEQYF
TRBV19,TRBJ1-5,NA,TGTGCCAGTAGCCGTGGGCAGGGGAATCAGCCCCAGCATTTT,CASSRGQGNQPQHF
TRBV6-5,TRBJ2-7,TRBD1,TGTGCCAGCAGTTCCTCGACAGGGTGGAGTGGCGAGCAGTACTTC,CASSSSTGWSGEQYF
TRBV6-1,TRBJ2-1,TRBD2,TGTGCCAGCAGTGAAACTAGCGGGGGATCCTACAATGAGCAGTTCTTC,CASSETSGGSYNEQFF
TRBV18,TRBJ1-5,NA,TGTGCCAGCTCACCACAGGCAGGGCAGAGCAATCAGCCCCAGCATTTT,CASSPQAGQSNQPQHF
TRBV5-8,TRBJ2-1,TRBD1,TGTGCCAGCACCATTCGGGACAGATACAATGAGCAGTTCTTC,CASTIRDRYNEQFF
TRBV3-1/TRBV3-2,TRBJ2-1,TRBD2,TGTGCCAGCAGACTAGCGGGAGGGGAGGAGCAGTTCTTC,CASRLAGGEEQFF
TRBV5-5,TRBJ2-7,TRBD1,TGTGCCAGCAGCTGGGACAGGAGCTCCTACGAGCAGTACTTC,CASSWDRSSYEQYF
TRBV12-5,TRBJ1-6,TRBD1,TGTGCTAGTGGTTTGGTCGGCAGGGGGAGTTTTGGTAATTCACCCCTCCACTTT,CASGLVGRGSFGNSPLHF
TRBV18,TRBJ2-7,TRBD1,TGTGCCAGCTCAGCGGCGGGGACAGGGTACGAGCAGTACTTC,CASSAAGTGYEQYF
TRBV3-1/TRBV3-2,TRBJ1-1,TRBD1,TGTGCCAGCAGCCCACAGGGGGCGGTCACTGAAGCTTTCTTT,CASSPQGAVTEAFF
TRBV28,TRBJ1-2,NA,TGTGCCAGCAGTTTAAGTTCATGGGGGGAAGTTGGAGGCTACACCTTC,CASSLSSWGEVGGYTF
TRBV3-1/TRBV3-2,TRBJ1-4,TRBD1,TGTGCCAGCAGCTACACGGTACAGGGGGATGAAAAACTGTTTTTT,CASSYTVQGDEKLFF